The clone carrying this T cell receptor (beta chain) was detected a few times. TCRdb reprocessed the 5' RACE reads via MiXCR and lists one record per CDR3 protein. The sample consists of around 1.7 million distinct CDR3 sequences, less than 35% of them appearing once. This sample was included in a study of identical twins. The V gene's germline CDR1 is SGHRS and CDR2 YFSETQ. This CDR3 contains 12 residues. Trimming shortened V by 0 bases and J by 10 bases, and 8 bases separated the two germline ends. The donor group consisted entirely of healthy Caucasians. The sequence came from a newborn girl in good health. The specimen was cord blood. The chain uses TRBV5-1 and TRBJ2-1; D is perhaps TRBD2 (5 bases). CDR3 loop: CASSLGTQEQFF. The CDR3 DNA reads TGCGCCAGCAGCTTGGGGACTCAGGAGCAGTTCTTC.